One sample yielded the 24 T cell receptor beta chains listed below, sequenced in a study of CD8 T cells in Susac syndrome. Random hexamers served to reverse transcribe roughly 0.5 to 1 ug RNA. TCRdb reprocessed the immunoSEQ multiplex PCR reads with MiXCR, giving one entry per CDR3 protein. Among some 52,000 distinct CDR3 sequences listed, roughly 93% were seen once. The specimen was CD8+ T cells from PBMCs. All receptors come from a human donor with multiple sclerosis.

This chain uses TRBV6-5 with TRBJ2-7, with D unresolved. The V and J ends lost 6 bases and 5 bases respectively, with 17 bases between them. From germline, CDR1 is MNHEY and CDR2 SVGAGI. This CDR3 comprises 14 residues. The DNA of the CDR3 is TGTGCCAGCAGAACCGGTTGGGGAAGCCACGAGCAGTACTTC. Translating it yields CASRTGWGSHEQYF.

The J gene is TRBJ2-2, the V gene TRBV20-1; D unresolved. Germline CDR1 and CDR2: DFQATT and SNEGSKA (reference sequence). The V end was cut by 8 bases, the J end by 0 bases, with 10 bases between. The CDR3 has 13 residues. DNA for the CDR3: TGCAGTAGCTTGGAAGCGAACACCGGGGAGCTGTTTTTT. Its protein is CSSLEANTGELFF.

V is TRBV19 and J is TRBJ2-4; D unclear. CDR3 size: 13 residues. V lost 3 bases and J lost 0, with 3 bases in between. Germline CDR1 is LNHDA and CDR2 is SQIVND (reference sequence). CDR3 nucleotide sequence: TGTGCCAGTAGTATTGGAGCCAAAAACATTCAGTACTTC. It is translated as CASSIGAKNIQYF.

This clonotype has a single count. The chain uses TRBV6-2 or TRBV6-3 and TRBJ2-7; 7 nucleotides line up with TRBD2. After removal of 6 bases from V and 2 bases from J, the junction contained 19 bases not matched to a gene. This CDR3 has 18 amino acids. Germline-derived CDR1 and CDR2 are MNHEY and SVGEGT. Here the CDR3 reads CASSGELAEAILTYEQYF. The CDR3 nucleotides read TGTGCCAGCAGCGGCGAGCTAGCGGAAGCAATATTGACCTACGAGCAGTACTTC.

The chain uses TRBV28 and TRBJ1-2, with 7 bases fitting TRBD1. The CDR3 length is 16 residues. The V and J ends lost 7 bases and 4 bases, in that order; junction bases with no gene match: 15. CDR1 MDHEN and CDR2 SYDVKM come from the germline V gene. CDR3 DNA: TGTGCCAGCACCAACATTGAGACAGGGCTTATCTATGGCTACACCTTC. Its translation: CASTNIETGLIYGYTF.

The J gene is TRBJ1-2, the V gene TRBV4-2, with D tentatively TRBD1 (6 bases). Trimming cost V 0 bases and J 6 bases, with 17 bases left between them. Germline V lookup: CDR1 LGHNA, CDR2 YNFKEQ. CDR3 length equals 16 residues. The CDR3 DNA follows: TGTGCCAGCAGCCAAGAAGAGGCGGGGGCGTCGAATGGCTACACCTTC. Its protein product is CASSQEEAGASNGYTF.

The sample holds one count of this clonotype. The chain combines TRBV19 with TRBJ2-7; D gene unclear. Germline V gene sequence: CDR1 LNHDA, CDR2 SQIVND (reference sequence). The germline V and J ends were trimmed by 0 bases and 6 bases, with 21 bases remaining between them. The CDR3 length is 17 residues. The chain's CDR3 is CASSIDLSAGITGEQYF. CDR3 sequence (DNA): TGTGCCAGTAGTATAGATCTCTCGGCAGGTATTACTGGCGAGCAGTACTTC.

The rearrangement joins TRBV4-1 to TRBJ2-7; no clear D. V lost 1 base and J 3 bases, leaving 16 bases between the germline ends. Germline CDR1 and CDR2: MGHRA and YSYEKL. The CDR3 is 16 residues long. CDR3 protein: CASSQVIRATGYEQYF. Here the CDR3 DNA reads TGCGCCAGCAGCCAAGTGATAAGGGCCACGGGCTACGAGCAGTACTTC.

The chain joins TRBV9 to TRBJ2-2; D perhaps matches TRBD1 (6 bases). The germline V and J ends were trimmed by 0 bases and 3 bases, with 9 bases remaining between them. CDR1 is SGDLS and CDR2 is YYNGEE in the germline V gene. The CDR3 has 15 residues. The DNA for the CDR3 is TGTGCCAGCAGCGTAGCAGGGGTGGACACCGGGGAGCTGTTTTTT. Protein sequence: CASSVAGVDTGELFF.

This chain joins TRBV27 and TRBJ1-1; TRBD1 might be the D (5 bases). The germline gives CDR1 MNHEY, CDR2 SMNVEV (reference sequence). The CDR3 sequence is 14 residues long. Trimming took 3 bases from V and 7 from J, leaving 15 bases between them. In nucleotides, the CDR3 is TGTGCCAGCAGTTTCGTGTCGGGGGACCTTGAAGCTTTCTTT. This sequence encodes CASSFVSGDLEAFF.

The chain links TRBV7-9 to TRBJ2-5, with 7 bases that match TRBD2. Germline-derived CDR1 and CDR2 are SEHNR and FQNEAQ (reference sequence). There are 15 residues in the CDR3. V lost 5 bases and J lost 2; bases outside the gene matches: 8. The chain's CDR3 is CASSPAGIIQETQYF. For the CDR3, the DNA is TGTGCCAGCAGCCCAGCGGGGATTATACAAGAGACCCAGTACTTC.

The chain links TRBV11-2 to TRBJ2-7, with D possibly being TRBD2 (7 bases). Germline V gene lookup returns CDR1 SGHAT and CDR2 FQNNGV. The CDR3 has 13 residues. Trimming took 2 bases from V and 10 from J, leaving 15 bases between them. CDR3 in amino acids: CASSLTVGGDQYF. CDR3 nucleotides: TGTGCCAGCAGCTTAACGGTAGGGGGGGATCAGTACTTC. Drawing the rest from reference TRBV11-2 and TRBJ2-7, the complete variable domain is EAGVAQSPRYKIIEKRQSVAFWCNPISGHATLYWYQQILGQGPKLLIQFQNNGVVDDSQLPKDRFSAERLKGVDSTLKIQPAKLEDSAVYLCASSLTVGGDQYFGPGTRLTVT.

The rearrangement uses TRBV7-3 and TRBJ2-3, with 9 bases matching TRBD1. J lost 3 bases, V lost 3 bases, and 4 bases had no gene match. Germline V gene sequence: CDR1 SGHTA, CDR2 FQGTGA. This CDR3 contains 15 residues. CDR3 in DNA: TGTGCCAGCAGCTTCCGGGACAGGGTAACAGATACGCAGTATTTT. Its translation is CASSFRDRVTDTQYF.

The chain combines TRBV29-1 with TRBJ1-2, with D unresolved. Trimming left V 5 bases short and J 4 bases short, with 14 bases between. CDR3 length: 13 amino acids. Germline V gene data show CDR1 as SQVTM and CDR2 as ANQGSEA. CDR3 sequence: CSVKTYGSYGYTF. As DNA, the CDR3 is TGCAGCGTTAAAACCTACGGGTCCTATGGCTACACCTTC.

This chain joins TRBV12-3 or TRBV12-4 and TRBJ1-5, with 11 bases that match TRBD1. The junction had 9 bases not matched to a gene; V was cut back by 3 bases and J by 2 bases. The CDR3 covers 18 residues. CDR3 amino acids: CASSLWTGGIGGNQPQHF. CDR3 DNA sequence: TGTGCCAGCAGTTTGTGGACAGGGGGCATAGGGGGCAATCAGCCCCAGCATTTT.

The V call is TRBV5-4, the J call TRBJ2-3; no clear D. CDR1 and CDR2 (germline): SGHNT, YYREEE (reference sequence). The CDR3 runs to 13 residues. V lost 1 base and J lost 6, with 9 bases in between. Here the CDR3 reads CASSLHWIDTQYF. Written as DNA, the CDR3 is TGTGCCAGCAGCTTGCATTGGATTGATACGCAGTATTTT.

The CDR3 DNA reads TGTGCCAGCAGCGTAGAAGGTACGAACACTGAAGCTTTCTTT. Translating gives CASSVEGTNTEAFF. The rearrangement links TRBV9 to TRBJ1-1; D not certain. Germline CDR1 reads SGDLS; CDR2 reads YYNGEE. The CDR3 totals 14 residues. Trimming left V 0 bases short and J 1 base short, with 7 bases between.

CDR3 DNA: TGTGCCAGCAGAGAGAACACTGAAGCTTTCTTT. This sequence encodes CASRENTEAFF. The V and J genes are TRBV28 and TRBJ1-1; D gene ambiguous. Germline V gene data show CDR1 as MDHEN and CDR2 as SYDVKM. V lost 6 bases and J 1 base, leaving 3 bases between the germline ends. CDR3 size: 11 residues.

The chain uses TRBV4-1 and TRBJ2-2; the D gene could be TRBD1 or TRBD2 (5 bases each). The V end was cut by 11 bases, the J end by 3 bases, with 22 bases between. Germline V gene lookup returns CDR1 MGHRA and CDR2 YSYEKL. This CDR3 region has 16 residues. The CDR3 loop reads CASRVGLVYDTGELFF. The CDR3 DNA reads as TGCGCCTCCAGGGTTGGACTCGTCTATGACACCGGGGAGCTGTTTTTT.

The V call is TRBV7-8, the J call TRBJ2-2, with D possibly TRBD2 on 6 matching bases. The CDR3 has 15 amino acids. V gave up 6 bases and J gave up 6 bases, with 17 bases separating them. From germline, CDR1 is SGHVS and CDR2 FQNEAQ. Written as DNA, the CDR3 is TGTGCCAGCAGGAACCGGGACTCCCAGGCCGGGGAGCTGTTTTTT. It codes for CASRNRDSQAGELFF. Supplemented by reference TRBV7-8 and TRBJ2-2, the full variable domain reads GAGVSQSPRYKVAKRGQDVALRCDPISGHVSLFWYQQALGQGPEFLTYFQNEAQLDKSGLPSDRFFAERPEGSVSTLKIQRTQQEDSAVYLCASRNRDSQAGELFFGEGSRLTVL.

The chain has TRBV7-6 and TRBJ2-3; D is undetermined. This CDR3 has 16 amino acids. The germline gives CDR1 SGHVS, CDR2 FNYEAQ. Trimming stripped 3 bases from V and 2 bases from J, with 15 bases between. The CDR3 coding sequence is TGTGCCAGCAGCTTTTTGGGTGGCAGCAACACAGATACGCAGTATTTT. Its translation: CASSFLGGSNTDTQYF.

V and J are TRBV4-1 and TRBJ1-5; D is perhaps TRBD1 (5 bases). This CDR3 spans 13 amino acids. Germline V gene lookup returns CDR1 MGHRA and CDR2 YSYEKL. The V and J ends lost 0 bases and 6 bases respectively, with 6 bases between them. The CDR3 DNA reads TGCGCCAGCAGCCAAGAAAGGGGTCAGCCCCAGCATTTT. The encoded protein is CASSQERGQPQHF.

A single count supports this clonotype. The chain is built from TRBV15 and TRBJ2-3, with TRBD2 as a possible D gene (6 bases). Germline values: CDR1 LNHNV, CDR2 YYDKDF (reference sequence). This CDR3 spans 14 amino acids. V dropped 5 bases and J dropped 3 bases, with 12 bases sitting between them. The CDR3 nucleotides are TGTGCCACCAGCCCCCGGAGGGGAACAGATACGCAGTATTTT. It codes for CATSPRRGTDTQYF. Full variable domain (outside the CDR3, taken from reference TRBV15 and TRBJ2-3): DAMVIQNPRYQVTQFGKPVTLSCSQTLNHNVMYWYQQKSSQAPKLLFHYYDKDFNNEADTPDNFQSRRPNTSFCFLDIRSPGLGDTAMYLCATSPRRGTDTQYFGPGTRLTVL.

J is TRBJ1-1 and V is TRBV7-9, with D perhaps TRBD1 (5 bases). The CDR3 has 12 residues. V was clipped by 8 bases and J by 3 bases, with 10 bases between them. Germline CDR1 is SEHNR and CDR2 is FQNEAQ (reference sequence). CDR3 sequence: CASGGADTEAFF. The CDR3, as DNA: TGTGCCAGCGGAGGGGCGGACACTGAAGCTTTCTTT.